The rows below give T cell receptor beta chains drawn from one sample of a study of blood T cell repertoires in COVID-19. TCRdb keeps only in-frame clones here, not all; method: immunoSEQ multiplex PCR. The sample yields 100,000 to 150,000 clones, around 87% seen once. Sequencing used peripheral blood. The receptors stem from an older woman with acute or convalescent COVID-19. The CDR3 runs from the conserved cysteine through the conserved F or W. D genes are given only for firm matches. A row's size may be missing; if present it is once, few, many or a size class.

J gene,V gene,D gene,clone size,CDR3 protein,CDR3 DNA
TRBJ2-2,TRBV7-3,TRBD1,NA,CASSRTGADTGELFF,TGTGCCAGCAGTCGGACAGGGGCGGACACCGGGGAGCTGTTTTTT
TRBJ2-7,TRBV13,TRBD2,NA,CASSSSGTRYEQYF,TGTGCCAGCAGCTCATCGGGGACTAGATACGAGCAGTACTTC
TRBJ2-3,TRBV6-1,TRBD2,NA,CASSETSPDTQYF,TGTGCCAGCAGTGAGACTAGCCCAGATACGCAGTATTTT
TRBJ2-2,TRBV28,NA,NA,CASAVLTSRSGELFF,TGTGCCAGCGCGGTACTAACTAGTCGGTCCGGGGAGCTGTTTTTT
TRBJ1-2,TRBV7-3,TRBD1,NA,CASSFGQGSIGYTF,TGTGCCAGCAGCTTTGGACAGGGGTCCATTGGCTACACCTTC
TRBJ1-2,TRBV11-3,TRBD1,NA,CASSRQGGVGYGYTF,TGTGCCAGCAGCCGGCAGGGGGGCGTGGGATATGGCTACACCTTC
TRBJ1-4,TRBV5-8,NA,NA,CASRPSGVEKLFF,TGTGCCAGCAGACCATCAGGGGTCGAAAAACTGTTTTTT
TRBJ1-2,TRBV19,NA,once,CASSIGGDYGYTF,TGTGCCAGTAGTATAGGGGGCGACTATGGCTACACCTTC
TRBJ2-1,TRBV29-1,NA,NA,CSVEVGQGYEQFF,TGCAGCGTTGAAGTAGGGCAGGGATATGAGCAGTTCTTC
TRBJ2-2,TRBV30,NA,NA,CACPFSTGELFF,TGTGCCTGCCCTTTCTCCACCGGGGAGCTGTTTTTT
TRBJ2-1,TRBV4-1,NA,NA,CASSHRQGGIPYNEQFF,TGCGCCAGCAGCCACAGACAGGGAGGAATCCCCTACAATGAGCAGTTCTTC
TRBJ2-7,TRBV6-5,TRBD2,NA,CASSSLGGVHAYEQYF,TGTGCCAGCAGTTCCCTGGGGGGGGTCCATGCCTACGAGCAGTACTTC